The clone carrying this T cell receptor beta chain was observed once. Profiling relied on immunoSEQ multiplex PCR, and the TCRdb table lists in-frame clones only, not all of them. Of around 100,000 clones in the sample, around 87% are singletons; the top ten hold about a tenth. This CDR3 spans 11 amino acids. Germline assignment: CDR1 SNHLY and CDR2 FYNNEI. V dropped 5 bases and J dropped 4 bases, with 5 bases sitting between them. This sample was taken from a study of T cell responses to AZD1222 COVID-19 vaccine. The starting material was peripheral blood, obtained 28 days after the second AZD1222 dose. This sequence joins TRBV2 and TRBJ1-1; unclear D gene. The source is an adult who received the AZD1222 COVID-19 vaccine. The CDR3 sequence is CASSILTEAFF. CDR3 DNA sequence: TGTGCCAGCAGTATACTCACTGAAGCTTTCTTT.